This T cell receptor (beta chain) was recorded in a study of OX40 agonist ivuxolimab in advanced cancers. The overall study: Hepatocellular carcinoma, melanoma, renal cell or head and neck cancer occurred in dose-escalation patients.

This CDR3 region has 14 residues. In germline, CDR1 is ENHRY, CDR2 SYGVKD. Losses at the gene ends were 6 bases for V and 2 bases for J; bases not matched to a gene: 4. Here immunoSEQ multiplex PCR was the method, and the copy in TCRdb shows in-frame clones only, minus some. This sample yields about 94,000 clones, of which around nine tenths are seen a single time; just over 0.3% belongs to the top ten. The input for sequencing was CD4+ or CD8+ T cells sorted from blood, taken in a trial of the OX40 agonist ivuxolimab. The rearrangement uses TRBV10-3 and TRBJ2-7; 10 nucleotides line up with TRBD2. This clonotype was obtained from an adult with an advanced solid tumor such as melanoma, head and neck, liver or kidney cancer. The CDR3 here is CAIRSGGGTYEQYF. The CDR3 DNA follows: TGTGCCATCAGAAGCGGGGGGGGGACCTACGAGCAGTACTTC.